This T cell receptor (beta chain) was obtained from a study of blood T cell repertoires in COVID-19. As for the study in general: Spain, Italy and the United States supplied samples that represented acute and convalescent COVID-19.

Per the authors' pipeline: The assay estimated nucleated cells by amplifying reference gene primers. Profiling relied on immunoSEQ multiplex PCR, and the TCRdb table lists in-frame clones only, not all of them. V, J and clone size were drawn from that table, and D and trimming were deduced from the DNA. The repertoire holds some 250,000 clones, with roughly 90% as singletons. The CDR3 contains 14 residues. The germline V and J ends were trimmed by 4 bases and 4 bases, with 14 bases remaining between them. The germline V gene has CDR1 SGDLS and CDR2 YYNGEE. This receptor was identified in a woman under 40 with acute or convalescent COVID-19. Sample: peripheral blood. The gene calls are TRBV9 and TRBJ1-1; possible D gene TRBD1, 6 bases. This CDR3 reads CASSIGDKPTEAFF. The CDR3 coding sequence is TGTGCCAGCAGCATAGGGGACAAACCCACTGAAGCTTTCTTT.